Below are 20 T cell receptor beta chains sequenced from a single sample in a study of shared clonotypes between healthy human individuals. Naive CD8 cells, CD45RO-negative and positively selected for CCR7, excluded terminally differentiated effector memory CD45RA+ cells. Produced via immunoSEQ multiplex PCR; TCRdb's table is partial and in-frame only. Here the sample spans around 2,000,000 clones, about 95% being singletons. The sample was naive CD8+ T cells sorted from blood. The receptors derive from a man younger than 35 in good health.

The J gene is TRBJ1-2, the V gene TRBV13; TRBD1 might be the D (6 bases). Trimming stripped 1 base from V and 6 bases from J, with 12 bases between. Per the germline V gene, CDR1 is PRHDT and CDR2 is FYEKMQ (reference sequence). This CDR3 region has 14 residues. The CDR3 DNA reads as TGTGCCAGCAGCTTAGTCAGGGGCGCTGATGGCTACACCTTC. Residues: CASSLVRGADGYTF.

CDR3 DNA: TGCGCCAGCAGCCGACTGGGGACAGGTACTGAAGCTTTCTTT. This sequence encodes CASSRLGTGTEAFF. The chain links TRBV5-1 to TRBJ1-1; 8 bases map to TRBD1. The germline CDR1 and CDR2 sequences are SGHRS and YFSETQ. The junction had 7 bases not matched to a gene; V was cut back by 4 bases and J by 5 bases. The CDR3 totals 14 residues. The full variable domain, in which reference TRBV5-1 and TRBJ1-1 provide the parts outside the CDR3, is KAGVTQTPRYLIKTRGQQVTLSCSPISGHRSVSWYQQTPGQGLQFLFEYFSETQRNKGNFPGRFSGRQFSNSRSEMNVSTLELGDSALYLCASSRLGTGTEAFFGQGTRLTVV.

The gene calls are TRBV5-4 and TRBJ2-7; TRBD2 aligns across 9 bases. CDR1 is SGHNT, CDR2 YYREEE, per germline (reference sequence). V was clipped by 1 base and J by 4 bases; unmatched bases: 6. The CDR3 contains 15 residues. The CDR3 sequence: CASSLSAGGPYEQYF. As DNA, the CDR3 is TGTGCCAGCAGCTTGTCAGCGGGAGGACCGTACGAGCAGTACTTC.

The gene calls are TRBV7-3 and TRBJ1-4; maybe TRBD1 (6 bases). This CDR3 is 14 amino acids long. V dropped 4 bases and J dropped 7 bases, with 13 bases sitting between them. CDR1 SGHTA and CDR2 FQGTGA come from the germline V gene. The CDR3 is CASSSQGICEKLFF. The CDR3 region has the DNA TGTGCCAGCAGCTCACAGGGTATATGTGAAAAACTGTTTTTT.

CDR3 coding DNA: TGTGCCAGCAGCCCGATTAAGAGCCCGTATGGCTACACCTTC. This gives the protein CASSPIKSPYGYTF. The V and J genes are TRBV7-9 and TRBJ1-2; D remains ambiguous. The ends were cut back, 5 bases at V and 5 bases at J, with 15 bases in the middle. The length of the CDR3 is 14 residues. Germline V gives CDR1 SEHNR, CDR2 FQNEAQ (reference sequence).

Notes on this clone: Other DNA sequences within the sample encode an identical CDR3. The chain links TRBV5-4 to TRBJ2-5; D perhaps matches TRBD1 (6 bases). The CDR3 covers 13 residues. Germline assignment: CDR1 SGHNT and CDR2 YYREEE (reference sequence). V gave up 3 bases and J gave up 2 bases, with 8 bases separating them. CDR3 sequence (DNA): TGTGCCAGCAGCTCAACAGGGCAAGAGACCCAGTACTTC. It specifies CASSSTGQETQYF.

The chain recombines TRBV4-1 with TRBJ2-5; 8 bases match TRBD2. Germline CDR1 and CDR2: MGHRA and YSYEKL. The CDR3 loop spans 15 amino acids. After removal of 4 bases from V and 5 bases from J, the junction contained 9 bases not matched to a gene. CDR3 residues: CASSRVGGLEETQYF. As DNA, the CDR3 is TGCGCCAGCAGCCGCGTAGGGGGACTAGAGGAGACCCAGTACTTC.

The gene calls are TRBV10-3 and TRBJ2-1, with a weak D call TRBD1 (6 bases). V was cut by 4 bases and J by 3 bases, with 10 bases left in between. Germline V gene sequence: CDR1 ENHRY, CDR2 SYGVKD. The CDR3 sequence is 14 residues long. Written as DNA, the CDR3 is TGTGCCATCAGTGCCCGGGACAACTACAATGAGCAGTTCTTC. Protein sequence: CAISARDNYNEQFF.

The chain recombines TRBV7-8 with TRBJ2-7; no clear D. Germline V gives CDR1 SGHVS, CDR2 FQNEAQ. V lost 0 bases to trimming and J lost 3 bases, with 6 bases between them. The CDR3 totals 13 residues. CDR3 DNA sequence: TGTGCCAGCAGCTTAGCGTTGGACTACGAGCAGTACTTC. The encoded protein is CASSLALDYEQYF.

V and J are TRBV12-5 and TRBJ1-6; D not certain. The germline V gene has CDR1 LGHNT and CDR2 FRNRAP. The CDR3 is made up of 16 amino acids. Trimming took 0 bases from V and 7 from J, leaving 13 bases between them. CDR3 DNA sequence: TGTGCTAGTGGTTTGGTACCGGTGTCTTCAAATTCACCCCTCCACTTT. Amino acids: CASGLVPVSSNSPLHF.

This chain links TRBV30 with TRBJ2-2, with D perhaps matching TRBD2 (6 bases). CDR1 is GTSNPN and CDR2 is SVGIG in the germline V gene (reference sequence). V lost 5 bases and J lost 4, with 17 bases in between. There are 15 residues in the CDR3. CDR3 in amino acids: CAWAKPSVGTGELFF. CDR3 DNA sequence: TGTGCCTGGGCAAAACCTAGCGTAGGCACCGGGGAGCTGTTTTTT.

The gene calls are TRBV11-2 and TRBJ1-4, with D perhaps matching TRBD1 (5 bases). CDR3 size: 14 residues. Trimming left V 5 bases short and J 8 bases short, with 15 bases between. CDR1 is SGHAT, CDR2 FQNNGV, per germline. The DNA of the CDR3 is TGTGCCAGCAGCCCCGACAGTGACTACGAAAAACTGTTTTTT. As protein: CASSPDSDYEKLFF.

The rearrangement uses TRBV2 and TRBJ2-7; TRBD1 or TRBD2 may be the D gene (6 bases each). V was trimmed by 5 bases and J by 3 bases, leaving 17 bases between them. The CDR3 totals 15 residues. Germline lookup yields CDR1 SNHLY and CDR2 FYNNEI. The chain's CDR3 is CASSRGEGVFYEQYF. The CDR3 DNA sequence: TGTGCCAGCAGTAGGGGGGAAGGGGTATTCTACGAGCAGTACTTC.

This chain joins TRBV4-1 and TRBJ1-2; D perhaps matches TRBD1 (5 bases). This CDR3 comprises 15 residues. The germline V gene has CDR1 MGHRA and CDR2 YSYEKL. V was trimmed by 1 base and J by 4 bases, leaving 13 bases between them. CDR3 in amino acids: CASSQAEGGTYGYTF. In DNA form, the CDR3 reads TGCGCCAGCAGCCAAGCCGAGGGAGGGACCTATGGCTACACCTTC.

V and J are TRBV4-1 and TRBJ1-2; tentatively, D is TRBD1 (5 bases). Per germline, CDR1 MGHRA and CDR2 YSYEKL. V was shortened by 0 bases and J by 3 bases, with 14 bases between the two germline ends. CDR3 size: 16 residues. The CDR3 loop reads CASSQEQAATHYGYTF. The CDR3 DNA follows: TGCGCCAGCAGCCAAGAACAGGCGGCGACTCACTATGGCTACACCTTC.

For this clone: The same CDR3 is also encoded by other DNA sequences in this sample. V gene TRBV11-2 combines with J gene TRBJ2-5; D possibly corresponds to TRBD1 (6 bases). The CDR3 consists of 14 residues. V lost 1 base to trimming and J lost 5 bases, with 11 bases between them. Germline values: CDR1 SGHAT, CDR2 FQNNGV. CDR3 in amino acids: CASSLVLGGETQYF. CDR3 DNA sequence: TGTGCCAGCAGCTTAGTACTAGGGGGTGAGACCCAGTACTTC.

The CDR3 region is CASSSSTGADSPLHF. The CDR3 DNA reads as TGCGCCAGCAGCTCGTCGACAGGGGCTGATTCACCCCTCCACTTT. V is TRBV5-1 and J is TRBJ1-6, with 8 bases fitting TRBD1. Unmatched junction bases numbered 7, after V lost 3 bases and J lost 8 bases. The CDR3 is 15 residues long. In germline, CDR1 is SGHRS, CDR2 YFSETQ.

The chain links TRBV15 to TRBJ2-5; D is possibly TRBD1 (6 bases). The CDR3 length is 18 residues. Trimming shortened V by 0 bases and J by 7 bases, and 24 bases separated the two germline ends. CDR1 is LNHNV and CDR2 is YYDKDF in the germline V gene (reference sequence). This CDR3 reads CATSREPNGPDSSGTQYF. CDR3 coding DNA: TGTGCCACCAGCAGAGAGCCGAACGGACCGGACAGCTCAGGGACCCAGTACTTC.

The chain links TRBV27 to TRBJ2-5; either TRBD1 or TRBD2 may fit D (5 bases each). This CDR3 has 14 amino acids. CDR1 is MNHEY, CDR2 SMNVEV, per germline (reference sequence). Trimming left V 5 bases short and J 2 bases short, with 12 bases between. CDR3 in amino acids: CASSILGPQETQYF. The CDR3 DNA reads as TGTGCCAGCAGTATACTGGGACCTCAAGAGACCCAGTACTTC.

The chain carries TRBV28 and TRBJ2-7, with 7 bases matching TRBD1. CDR1 is MDHEN and CDR2 is SYDVKM in the germline V gene. V lost 5 bases to trimming and J lost 3 bases; unmatched junction nucleotides: 4. The CDR3 extends over 13 amino acids. The CDR3, as DNA: TGTGCCAGCAGTCGGGACAGAAACTACGAGCAGTACTTC. As protein: CASSRDRNYEQYF.